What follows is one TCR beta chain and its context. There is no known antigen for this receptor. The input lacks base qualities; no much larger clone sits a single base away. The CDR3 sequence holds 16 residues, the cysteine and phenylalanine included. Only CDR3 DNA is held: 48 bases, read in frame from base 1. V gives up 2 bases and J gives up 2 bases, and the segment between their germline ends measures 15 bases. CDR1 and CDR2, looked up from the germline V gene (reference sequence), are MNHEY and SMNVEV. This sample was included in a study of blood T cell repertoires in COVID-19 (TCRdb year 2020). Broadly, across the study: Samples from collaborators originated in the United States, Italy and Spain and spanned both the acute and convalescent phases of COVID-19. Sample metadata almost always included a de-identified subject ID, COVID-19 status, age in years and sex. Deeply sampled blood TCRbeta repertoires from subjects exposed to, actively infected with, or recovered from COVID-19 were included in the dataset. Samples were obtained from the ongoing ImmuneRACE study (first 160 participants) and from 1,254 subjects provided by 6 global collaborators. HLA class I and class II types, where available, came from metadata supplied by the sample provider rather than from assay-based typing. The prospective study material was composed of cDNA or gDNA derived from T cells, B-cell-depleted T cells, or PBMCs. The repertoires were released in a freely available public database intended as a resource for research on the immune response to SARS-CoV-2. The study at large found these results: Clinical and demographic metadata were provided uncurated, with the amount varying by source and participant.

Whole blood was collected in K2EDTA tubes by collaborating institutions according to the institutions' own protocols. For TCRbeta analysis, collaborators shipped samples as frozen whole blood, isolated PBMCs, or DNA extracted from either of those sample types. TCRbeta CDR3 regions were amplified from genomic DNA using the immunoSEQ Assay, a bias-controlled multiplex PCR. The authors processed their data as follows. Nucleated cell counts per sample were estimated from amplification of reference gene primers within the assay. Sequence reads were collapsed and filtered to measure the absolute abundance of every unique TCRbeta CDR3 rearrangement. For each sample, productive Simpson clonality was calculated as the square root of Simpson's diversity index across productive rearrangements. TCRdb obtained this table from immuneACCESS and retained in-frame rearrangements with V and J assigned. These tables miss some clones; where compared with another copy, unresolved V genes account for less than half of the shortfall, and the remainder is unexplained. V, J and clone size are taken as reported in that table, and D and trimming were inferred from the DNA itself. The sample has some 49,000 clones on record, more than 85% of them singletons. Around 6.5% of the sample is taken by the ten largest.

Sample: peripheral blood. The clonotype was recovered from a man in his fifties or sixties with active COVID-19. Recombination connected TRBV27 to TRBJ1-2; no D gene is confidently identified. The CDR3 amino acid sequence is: CASSLRWGVPNYGYTF. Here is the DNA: TGTGCCAGCAGTTTAAGGTGGGGAGTTCCGAACTATGGCTACACCTTC.